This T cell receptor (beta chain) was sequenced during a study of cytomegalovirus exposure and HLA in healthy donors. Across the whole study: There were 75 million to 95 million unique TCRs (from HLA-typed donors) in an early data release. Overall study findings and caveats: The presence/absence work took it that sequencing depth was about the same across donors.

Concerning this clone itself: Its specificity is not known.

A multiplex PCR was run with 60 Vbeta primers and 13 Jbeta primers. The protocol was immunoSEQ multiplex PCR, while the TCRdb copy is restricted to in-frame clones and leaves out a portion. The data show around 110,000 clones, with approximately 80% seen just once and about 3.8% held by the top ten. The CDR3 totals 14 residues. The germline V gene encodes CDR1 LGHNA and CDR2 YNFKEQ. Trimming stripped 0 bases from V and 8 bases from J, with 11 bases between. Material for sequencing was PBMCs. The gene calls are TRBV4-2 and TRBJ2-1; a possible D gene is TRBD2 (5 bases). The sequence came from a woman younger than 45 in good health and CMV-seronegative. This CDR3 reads CASSQEGSADEQFF. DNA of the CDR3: TGTGCCAGCAGCCAAGAGGGTAGCGCGGATGAGCAGTTCTTC.